These 6 T cell receptor beta chains were sequenced from one sample in a study of OX40 agonist ivuxolimab in advanced cancers. Data came from immunoSEQ multiplex PCR; TCRdb stores just in-frame clones and leaves some out. The repertoire holds approximately 60,000 clones, with 84% as singletons. The sample here was CD4+ or CD8+ T cells sorted from blood, taken in a trial of the OX40 agonist ivuxolimab. The receptors derive from an adult with an advanced solid tumor such as melanoma, head and neck, liver or kidney cancer.

The rearrangement links TRBV19 to TRBJ2-1; tentatively, D is TRBD2 (5 bases). V lost 6 bases and J lost 4, with 16 bases in between. Germline CDR1 LNHDA, CDR2 SQIVND (reference sequence). The CDR3 has 15 amino acids. CDR3 residues: CASRRTDFGYNEQFF. CDR3 sequence (DNA): TGTGCCAGTAGACGGACTGACTTTGGGTACAATGAGCAGTTCTTC.

The V gene is TRBV5-1, the J gene TRBJ1-1; perhaps TRBD1 as D (6 bases). Germline values: CDR1 SGHRS, CDR2 YFSETQ. The CDR3 is 12 residues long. V was trimmed by 2 bases and J by 11 bases, leaving 13 bases between them. CDR3 region: CASSFLGQGAFF. DNA of the CDR3: TGCGCCAGCAGCTTTTTGGGCCAGGGGGCTTTCTTT. The full variable domain, with the rest looked up from reference TRBV5-1 and TRBJ1-1, is KAGVTQTPRYLIKTRGQQVTLSCSPISGHRSVSWYQQTPGQGLQFLFEYFSETQRNKGNFPGRFSGRQFSNSRSEMNVSTLELGDSALYLCASSFLGQGAFFGQGTRLTVV.

V is TRBV7-2 and J is TRBJ2-7; 9 bases are a match to TRBD1. Germline V gene sequence: CDR1 SGHTA, CDR2 FQGNSA. This CDR3 has 13 amino acids. After removal of 5 bases from V and 6 bases from J, the junction contained 5 bases not matched to a gene. In nucleotides, the CDR3 is TGTGCCAGCAGCAGGACAGGGGAAGGCGAGCAGTACTTC. Amino acid sequence: CASSRTGEGEQYF.

This clone was recorded only once. The J gene is TRBJ2-7, the V gene TRBV6-1, with D maybe TRBD1 (5 bases). V shed 2 bases and J shed 3 bases, with 11 bases lying between them. Germline-derived CDR1 and CDR2 are MNHNS and SASEGT. The CDR3 is 14 amino acids. The CDR3 nucleotides are TGTGCCAGCAGTGAATTAGGGGATTTCTACGAGCAGTACTTC. Translating it yields CASSELGDFYEQYF.

V is TRBV19 and J is TRBJ2-2; D might be TRBD2 (5 bases). CDR3 length: 15 residues. The V gene lost 7 bases and the J gene lost 1 base, with 13 bases spanning the gap. Germline lookup yields CDR1 LNHDA and CDR2 SQIVND (reference sequence). The CDR3 DNA reads as TGTGCCAGTAAACCCGGGGAAATGAACACCGGGGAGCTGTTTTTT. Translation gives CASKPGEMNTGELFF.

The gene calls are TRBV6-1 and TRBJ2-3; a possible D gene is TRBD2 (6 bases). Per the germline V gene, CDR1 is MNHNS and CDR2 is SASEGT. CDR3 length: 15 residues. Trimming cost V 0 bases and J 0 bases, with 7 bases left between them. This CDR3 reads CASSEAGTSTDTQYF. For the CDR3, the DNA is TGTGCCAGCAGTGAAGCCGGGACTAGCACAGATACGCAGTATTTT.